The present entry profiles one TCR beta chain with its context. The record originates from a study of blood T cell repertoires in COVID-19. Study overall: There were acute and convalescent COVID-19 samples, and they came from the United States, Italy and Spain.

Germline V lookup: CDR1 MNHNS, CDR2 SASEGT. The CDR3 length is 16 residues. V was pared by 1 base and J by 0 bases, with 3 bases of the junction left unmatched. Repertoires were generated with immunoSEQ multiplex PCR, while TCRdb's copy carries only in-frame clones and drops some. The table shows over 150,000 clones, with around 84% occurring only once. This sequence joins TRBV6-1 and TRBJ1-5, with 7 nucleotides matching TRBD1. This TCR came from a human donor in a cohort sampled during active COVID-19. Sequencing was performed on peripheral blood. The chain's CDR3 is CASSEEGAYSNQPQHF. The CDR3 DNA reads TGTGCCAGCAGTGAAGAGGGGGCTTATAGCAATCAGCCCCAGCATTTT.